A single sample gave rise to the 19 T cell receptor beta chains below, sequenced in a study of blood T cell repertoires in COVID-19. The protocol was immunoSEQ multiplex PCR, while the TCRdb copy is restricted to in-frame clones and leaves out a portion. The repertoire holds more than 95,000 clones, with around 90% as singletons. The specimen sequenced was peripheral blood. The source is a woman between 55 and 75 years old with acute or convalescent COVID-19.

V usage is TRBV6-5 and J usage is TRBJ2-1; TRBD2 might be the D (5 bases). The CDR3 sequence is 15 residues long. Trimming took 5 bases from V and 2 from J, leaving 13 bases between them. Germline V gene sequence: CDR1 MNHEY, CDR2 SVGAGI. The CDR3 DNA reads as TGTGCCAGCAGTAGTACTAGTTCCGCCTACAATGAGCAGTTCTTC. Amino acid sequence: CASSSTSSAYNEQFF.

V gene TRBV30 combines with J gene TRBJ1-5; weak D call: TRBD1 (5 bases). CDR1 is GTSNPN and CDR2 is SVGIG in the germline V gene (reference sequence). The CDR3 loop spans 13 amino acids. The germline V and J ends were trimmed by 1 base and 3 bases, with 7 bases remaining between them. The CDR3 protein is CAWSAGDNQPQHF. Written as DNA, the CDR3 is TGTGCCTGGAGTGCGGGGGACAATCAGCCCCAGCATTTT.

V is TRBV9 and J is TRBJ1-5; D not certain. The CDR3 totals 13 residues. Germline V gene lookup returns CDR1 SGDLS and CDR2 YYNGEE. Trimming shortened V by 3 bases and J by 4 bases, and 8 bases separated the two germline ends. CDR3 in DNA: TGTGCCAGCAGCGGAGGAGAGAATCAGCCCCAGCATTTT. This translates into CASSGGENQPQHF.

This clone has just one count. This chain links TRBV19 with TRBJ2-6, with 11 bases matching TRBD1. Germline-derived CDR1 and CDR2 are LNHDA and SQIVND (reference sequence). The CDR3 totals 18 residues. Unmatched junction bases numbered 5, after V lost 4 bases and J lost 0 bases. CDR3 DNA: TGTGCCAGTAGTAATGGACAGGGGGCTTTCTCTGGGGCCAACGTCCTGACTTTC. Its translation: CASSNGQGAFSGANVLTF.

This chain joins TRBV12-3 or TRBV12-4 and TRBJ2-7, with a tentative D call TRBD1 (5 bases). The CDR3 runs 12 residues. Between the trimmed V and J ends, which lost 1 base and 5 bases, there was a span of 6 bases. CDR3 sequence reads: CASSLVGDEQYV. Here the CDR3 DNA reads TGTGCCAGCAGTTTAGTAGGGGACGAGCAGTACGTC.

The CDR3 loop reads CASSFGGRGTNEKLFF. The CDR3 DNA reads as TGTGCCAGCAGTTTTGGGGGGCGGGGGACTAATGAAAAACTGTTTTTT. This chain joins TRBV28 and TRBJ1-4, with D possibly TRBD1 on 6 matching bases. The CDR3 sequence is 16 residues long. The germline CDR1 and CDR2 sequences are MDHEN and SYDVKM. Trimming left V 3 bases short and J 2 bases short, with 13 bases between.

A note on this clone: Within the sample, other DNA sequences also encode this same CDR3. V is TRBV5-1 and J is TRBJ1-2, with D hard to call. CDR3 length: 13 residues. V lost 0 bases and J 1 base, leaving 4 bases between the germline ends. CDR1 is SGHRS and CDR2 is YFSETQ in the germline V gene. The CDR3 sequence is CASSLDSNYGYTF. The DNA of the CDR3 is TGCGCCAGCAGCTTGGATAGTAACTATGGCTACACCTTC.

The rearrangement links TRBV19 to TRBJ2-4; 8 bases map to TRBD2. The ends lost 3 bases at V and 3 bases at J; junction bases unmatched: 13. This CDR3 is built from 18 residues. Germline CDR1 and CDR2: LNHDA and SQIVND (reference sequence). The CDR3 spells CASSMNGPGGPGKNIQYF. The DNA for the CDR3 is TGTGCCAGTAGTATGAATGGCCCGGGAGGGCCGGGCAAAAACATTCAGTACTTC.

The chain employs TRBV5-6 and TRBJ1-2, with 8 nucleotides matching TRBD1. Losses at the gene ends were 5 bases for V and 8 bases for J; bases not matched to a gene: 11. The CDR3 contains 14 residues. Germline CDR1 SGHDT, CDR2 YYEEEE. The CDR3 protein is CASSFLTGARGYTF. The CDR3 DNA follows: TGTGCCAGCAGTTTTTTGACAGGGGCGCGGGGCTACACCTTC.

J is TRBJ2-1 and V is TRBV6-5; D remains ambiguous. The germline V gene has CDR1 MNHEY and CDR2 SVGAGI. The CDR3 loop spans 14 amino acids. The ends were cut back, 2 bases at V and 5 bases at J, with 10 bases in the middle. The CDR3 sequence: CASSYGQYDNEQFF. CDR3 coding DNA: TGTGCCAGCAGTTACGGGCAGTATGACAATGAGCAGTTCTTC.

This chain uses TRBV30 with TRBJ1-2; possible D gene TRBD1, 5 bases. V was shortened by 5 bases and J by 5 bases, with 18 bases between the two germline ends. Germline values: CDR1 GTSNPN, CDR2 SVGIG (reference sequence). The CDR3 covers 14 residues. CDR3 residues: CAWASGAGIYGYTF. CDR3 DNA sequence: TGTGCCTGGGCTTCCGGAGCAGGGATATATGGCTACACCTTC.

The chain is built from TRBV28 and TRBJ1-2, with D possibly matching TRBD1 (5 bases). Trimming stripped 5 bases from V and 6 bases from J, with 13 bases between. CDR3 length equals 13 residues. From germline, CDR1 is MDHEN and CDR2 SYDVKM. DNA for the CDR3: TGTGCCAGCAGTCCCCCTGCGGGGGATGGCTACACCTTC. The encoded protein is CASSPPAGDGYTF.

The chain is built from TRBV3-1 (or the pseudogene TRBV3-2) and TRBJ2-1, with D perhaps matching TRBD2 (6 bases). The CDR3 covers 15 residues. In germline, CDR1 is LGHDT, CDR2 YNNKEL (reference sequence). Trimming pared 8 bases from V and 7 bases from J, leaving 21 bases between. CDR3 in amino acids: CASHEVGGNRNEQFF. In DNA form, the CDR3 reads TGTGCCAGCCACGAAGTGGGAGGCAATAGGAATGAGCAGTTCTTC.

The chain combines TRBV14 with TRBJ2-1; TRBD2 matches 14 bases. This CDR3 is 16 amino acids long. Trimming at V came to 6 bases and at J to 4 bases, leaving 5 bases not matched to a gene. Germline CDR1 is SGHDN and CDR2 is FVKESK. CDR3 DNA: TGTGCCAGCAGTCGGACTAGCGGGGGGACATACAATGAGCAGTTCTTC. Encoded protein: CASSRTSGGTYNEQFF.

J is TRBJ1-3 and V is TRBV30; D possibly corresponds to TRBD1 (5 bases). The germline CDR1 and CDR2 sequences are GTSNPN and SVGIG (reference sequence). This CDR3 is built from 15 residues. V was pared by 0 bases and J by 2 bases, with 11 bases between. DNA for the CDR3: TGTGCCTGGAGTGTACTGGGGCGGCCTGGAAACACCATATATTTT. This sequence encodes CAWSVLGRPGNTIYF.

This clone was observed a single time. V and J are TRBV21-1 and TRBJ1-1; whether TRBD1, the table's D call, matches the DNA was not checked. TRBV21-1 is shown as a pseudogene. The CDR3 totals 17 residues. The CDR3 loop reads CASSKVDRDRGYTEAFF. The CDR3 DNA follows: TGTGCCAGCAGCAAAGTAGACCGGGACAGGGGGTACACTGAAGCTTTCTTT.

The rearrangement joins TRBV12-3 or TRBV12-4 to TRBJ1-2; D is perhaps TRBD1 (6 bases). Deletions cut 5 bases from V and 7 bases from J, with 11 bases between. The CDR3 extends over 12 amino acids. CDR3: CASSAGVFGYTF. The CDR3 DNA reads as TGTGCCAGCAGTGCAGGGGTGTTTGGCTACACCTTC.

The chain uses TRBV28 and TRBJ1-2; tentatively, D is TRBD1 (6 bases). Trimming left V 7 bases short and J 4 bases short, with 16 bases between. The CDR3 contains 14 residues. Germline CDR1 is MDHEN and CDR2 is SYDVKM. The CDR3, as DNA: TGTGCCAGCAACGTGGGAGGGGGACTCTATGGCTACACCTTC. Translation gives CASNVGGGLYGYTF.

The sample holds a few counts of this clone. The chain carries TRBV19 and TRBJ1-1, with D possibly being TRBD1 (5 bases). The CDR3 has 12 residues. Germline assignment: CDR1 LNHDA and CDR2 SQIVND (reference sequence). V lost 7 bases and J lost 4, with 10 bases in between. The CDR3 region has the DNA TGTGCCAGTATGGCGGGGCGCACTGAAGCTTTCTTT. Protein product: CASMAGRTEAFF.